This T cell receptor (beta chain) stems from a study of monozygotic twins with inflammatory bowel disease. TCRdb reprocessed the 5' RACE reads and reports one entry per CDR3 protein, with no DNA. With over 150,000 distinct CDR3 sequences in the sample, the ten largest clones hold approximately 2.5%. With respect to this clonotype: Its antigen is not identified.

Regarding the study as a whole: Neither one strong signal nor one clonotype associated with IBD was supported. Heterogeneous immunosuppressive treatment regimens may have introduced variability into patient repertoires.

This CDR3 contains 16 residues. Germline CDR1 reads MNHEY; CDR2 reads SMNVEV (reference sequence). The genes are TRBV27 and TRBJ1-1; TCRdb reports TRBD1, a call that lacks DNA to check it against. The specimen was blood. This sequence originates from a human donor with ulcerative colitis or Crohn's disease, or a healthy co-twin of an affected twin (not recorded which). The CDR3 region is CASSLSGTGGDTEAFF.